Included here is one TCR beta chain sequence, with context. Its antigen is unidentified. This sample was taken from a study of PD-1 blockade in classical Hodgkin lymphoma. Specified time point: cycle 4 day 1 (C4D1), after five to seven weeks of nivolumab. Every patient experienced relapse after autologous stem cell transplantation, and brentuximab vedotin exposure varied. Classifying best responses yielded complete response, partial response or progressive disease. TCRdb's table, derived via immunoSEQ multiplex PCR, lists solely in-frame clones and lacks some. The sample lists under 40,000 clones, just over 75% occurring once. Study observations and caveats: At C4D1, TCR diversity had climbed significantly for CD4+ cells, though not for CD8+ cells.

Germline CDR1 and CDR2: SQVTM and ANQGSEA. The CDR3 has 11 amino acids. The germline V and J ends were trimmed by 7 bases and 6 bases, with 10 bases remaining between them. The clonotype originates from a human donor with classical Hodgkin lymphoma. The sample in question was peripheral blood mononuclear cells (PBMCs), obtained before the fourth cycle of nivolumab. The chain employs TRBV29-1 and TRBJ2-1; D is possibly TRBD2 (6 bases). The CDR3 DNA sequence: TGCAGCGGTTGGCGGGGCAATGAGCAGTTCTTC. This codes for CSGWRGNEQFF.